Given below is one TCR beta chain in context. The data originate from a study of blood T cell repertoires in COVID-19. Overall study context: The United States, Italy and Spain provided the acute and convalescent COVID-19 samples.

Participants had their cohort set by participant-reported clinical history. Cohort 3 donors counted as recovered after two negative PCRs, clearance, or resolved symptoms. Authors' data handling: Reference gene primer amplification yielded estimated nucleated cell counts. The repertoire was sequenced with immunoSEQ multiplex PCR; TCRdb's copy has only in-frame clones and lacks some. Clone size and the V and J calls come from that table; the DNA yielded D and trimming. The data contain around 450,000 clones, roughly 87% of them seen just once; the ten biggest clones take up 0.65% to 0.9%. The TCR sequence derives from a woman younger than 30 who had recovered from COVID-19. The sequenced material came from PBMCs or T cells enriched from blood (not recorded which).

This CDR3 reads CASSFLAATSSYEQYF. CDR3 nucleotide sequence: TGTGCCAGCAGTTTCCTAGCGGCCACGAGCTCCTACGAGCAGTACTTC. The J gene is TRBJ2-7, the V gene TRBV6-5, with TRBD2 matching 7 bases. The CDR3 contains 16 residues. The V and J ends lost 4 bases and 0 bases, in that order; junction bases with no gene match: 9. The germline CDR1 and CDR2 sequences are MNHEY and SVGAGI.